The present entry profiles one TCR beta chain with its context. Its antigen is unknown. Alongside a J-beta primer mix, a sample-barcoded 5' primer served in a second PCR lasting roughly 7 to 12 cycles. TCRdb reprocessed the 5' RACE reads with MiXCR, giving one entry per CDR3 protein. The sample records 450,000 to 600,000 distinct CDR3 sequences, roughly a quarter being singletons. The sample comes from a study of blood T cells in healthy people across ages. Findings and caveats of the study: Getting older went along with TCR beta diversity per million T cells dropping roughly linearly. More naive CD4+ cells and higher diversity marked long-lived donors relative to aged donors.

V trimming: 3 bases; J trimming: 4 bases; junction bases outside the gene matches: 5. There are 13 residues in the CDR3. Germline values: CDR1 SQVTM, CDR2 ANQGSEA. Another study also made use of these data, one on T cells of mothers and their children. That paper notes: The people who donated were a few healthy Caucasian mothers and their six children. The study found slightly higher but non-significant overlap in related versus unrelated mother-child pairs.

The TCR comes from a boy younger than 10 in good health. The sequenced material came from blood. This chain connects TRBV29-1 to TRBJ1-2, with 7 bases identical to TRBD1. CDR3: CSVEDRHSYGYTF. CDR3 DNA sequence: TGCAGCGTTGAGGACAGGCACTCCTATGGCTACACCTTC.